This entry is about one T cell receptor beta chain. No antigen is known for it. TCRdb itself ran the RT-PCR reads through MiXCR, one entry per CDR3 protein. The sample yields roughly 160,000 distinct CDR3 sequences, around 11% seen once. The data derive from a study of response to subunit inactivated influenza vaccine. Findings and limits, study-wide: New T cells are recruited in small numbers by each seasonal influenza vaccination, according to the authors' suggestion.

Germline CDR1 is MNHNS and CDR2 is SASEGT. The trim removed 6 bases at V and 4 bases at J, leaving 7 bases unmatched. The CDR3 runs 14 residues. The source is a man between 50 and 70 years old who received an inactivated influenza vaccine. The rearrangement joins TRBV6-1 to TRBJ2-7; 9 bases are shared with TRBD2. Sequences were derived from CD8+ T cells sorted from PBMCs, sampled around 25 months after vaccination. For the CDR3, the DNA is TGTGCCAGCAGAGTAGCGGGAGAGGGTTACGAGCAGTACTTC. Translating gives CASRVAGEGYEQYF.